These 21 T cell receptor beta chains were sequenced from one sample in a study of tumour-infiltrating T cells in Burkitt lymphoma (dated by TCRdb to the early 2020s). Libraries came from the immunoSEQ multiplex PCR assay. In TCRdb, the immuneACCESS table is reduced to in-frame sequences with V and J assigned. These tables do not hold every clone; where another copy was compared, an unresolved V gene accounts for under half, and the others remain unexplained. The sample profile shows 13,000 to 15,000 clones; over 75% of them were found once. The biggest ten clones account for less than 1.5% of the sample. Source material: tumor tissue. Source of these receptors: a human donor with diffuse large B-cell lymphoma.

The chain has TRBV7-8 and TRBJ2-6; no definite D call. V lost 3 bases to trimming and J lost 4 bases, with 7 bases between them. The CDR3 contains 14 residues. Germline V gene sequence: CDR1 SGHVS, CDR2 FQNEAQ. CDR3 amino acids: CASSLVSGANVLTF. As DNA, the CDR3 is TGTGCCAGCAGCTTGGTATCCGGGGCCAACGTCCTGACTTTC.

The V and J genes are TRBV6-1 and TRBJ2-7; 11 nucleotides align to TRBD1. CDR3 length: 15 amino acids. V dropped 5 bases and J dropped 4; count of bases not matched to a gene: 7. The germline V gene has CDR1 MNHNS and CDR2 SASEGT. DNA of the CDR3: TGTGCCAGCAGTTCCCGGGACAGGGGGGGATACGAGCAGTACTTC. Protein sequence: CASSSRDRGGYEQYF.

The V gene is TRBV7-6, the J gene TRBJ2-7, with 11 bases that match TRBD2. This CDR3 contains 14 residues. In germline, CDR1 is SGHVS, CDR2 FNYEAQ. V lost 5 bases to trimming and J lost 3 bases; unmatched junction nucleotides: 3. CDR3 amino acids: CASSPGTSGYEQYF. CDR3 sequence (DNA): TGTGCCAGCAGCCCAGGGACTAGCGGCTACGAGCAGTACTTC.

The V and J genes are TRBV15 and TRBJ2-7; TRBD2 matches 7 bases. This CDR3 comprises 14 residues. V gave up 0 bases and J gave up 7 bases; unmatched junction bases: 6. CDR1 and CDR2 (germline): LNHNV, YYDKDF (reference sequence). The CDR3 bases are TGTGCCACCAGCAGAGATAGAGGGAGGGTGGAGCAGTACTTC. Translation gives CATSRDRGRVEQYF.

The V and J genes are TRBV5-1 and TRBJ2-7; TRBD2 agrees at 11 bases. The CDR3 extends over 16 amino acids. Trimming removed 4 bases from V and 0 bases from J; junction bases left unmatched: 6. The germline V gene has CDR1 SGHRS and CDR2 YFSETQ. The DNA for the CDR3 is TGCGCCAGCAGCCCTGAAGGACTAGCGGGCTCCTACGAGCAGTACTTC. It is translated as CASSPEGLAGSYEQYF.

The chain recombines TRBV7-9 with TRBJ2-1, with 8 bases fitting TRBD2. This CDR3 region has 14 residues. J lost 0 bases, V lost 5 bases, and 0 bases had no gene match. Per germline, CDR1 SEHNR and CDR2 FQNEAQ (reference sequence). As DNA, the CDR3 is TGTGCCAGCAGCAGCGGGAGCTCCTACAATGAGCAGTTCTTC. Its protein is CASSSGSSYNEQFF.

The chain carries TRBV9 and TRBJ2-7; 11 bases are shared with TRBD2. Trimming at V came to 2 bases and at J to 2 bases, leaving 0 bases not matched to a gene. Germline CDR1 SGDLS, CDR2 YYNGEE. There are 14 residues in the CDR3. This CDR3 reads CASSVTSGAYEQYF. DNA of the CDR3: TGTGCCAGCAGCGTGACTAGCGGGGCCTACGAGCAGTACTTC.

Turning to this clone: The same CDR3 is also encoded by other DNA sequences in this sample. The genes are TRBV18 and TRBJ2-3; no definite D call. Trimming stripped 4 bases from V and 0 bases from J, with 2 bases between. Germline values: CDR1 KGHSH, CDR2 LQKENI. The CDR3 runs 12 residues. The DNA for the CDR3 is TGTGCCAGCTCACGTAGCACAGATACGCAGTATTTT. This sequence encodes CASSRSTDTQYF.

The chain couples TRBV7-2 to TRBJ1-2; D may be TRBD1 (5 bases). The germline V gene has CDR1 SGHTA and CDR2 FQGNSA. This CDR3 has 16 residues. V was cut by 5 bases and J by 4 bases, with 20 bases left in between. The CDR3 spells CASSPGVDRGRYGYTF. In nucleotides, the CDR3 is TGTGCCAGCAGCCCCGGAGTTGACAGAGGCCGCTATGGCTACACCTTC. The full variable domain, in which reference TRBV7-2 and TRBJ1-2 provide the parts outside the CDR3, is GAGVSQSPSNKVTEKGKDVELRCDPISGHTALYWYRQSLGQGLEFLIYFQGNSAPDKSGLPSDRFSAERTGGSVSTLTIQRTQQEDSAVYLCASSPGVDRGRYGYTFGSGTRLTVV.

The V call is TRBV27, the J call TRBJ2-7, with D possibly TRBD1 on 6 matching bases. The CDR3 loop spans 13 amino acids. Germline V gene lookup returns CDR1 MNHEY and CDR2 SMNVEV (reference sequence). The V gene lost 6 bases and the J gene lost 1 base, with 10 bases spanning the gap. The CDR3: CASRAQGSYEQYF. CDR3 sequence (DNA): TGTGCCAGCAGGGCTCAGGGGTCCTACGAGCAGTACTTC.

This clone has just one count. This chain connects TRBV2 to TRBJ1-1, with no clear D. CDR3 length: 13 residues. The V gene's germline CDR1 is SNHLY and CDR2 FYNNEI. With 5 bases removed from V and 1 base from J, the gap between germline ends came to 8 bases. The CDR3 protein is CASSKESNTEAFF. The CDR3 DNA reads TGTGCCAGCAGTAAGGAATCGAACACTGAAGCTTTCTTT. Looking up the rest from reference TRBV2 and TRBJ1-1 gives the full variable domain: EPEVTQTPSHQVTQMGQEVILRCVPISNHLYFYWYRQILGQKVEFLVSFYNNEISEKSEIFDDQFSVERPDGSNFTLKIRSTKLEDSAMYFCASSKESNTEAFFGQGTRLTVV.

A few counts support this clone. The chain links TRBV6-6 to TRBJ2-1; TRBD1 is a possible D gene (5 bases). This CDR3 is built from 12 residues. CDR1 and CDR2 from the germline V gene are MNHNY and SVGAGI (reference sequence). Trimming removed 11 bases at V and 5 bases at J, with 13 bases between. The CDR3 DNA reads as TGTGCCTCAAGGGGCAGGGACAATGAGCAGTTCTTC. Residues: CASRGRDNEQFF.

The chain combines TRBV7-9 with TRBJ1-2; TRBD1 is a possible D gene (6 bases). Trimming removed 5 bases from V and 6 bases from J, with 19 bases in between. CDR1 is SEHNR, CDR2 FQNEAQ, per germline (reference sequence). This CDR3 has 15 amino acids. The CDR3 bases are TGTGCCAGCAGCCCATTAGGGGGGATGGCGGATGGCTACACCTTC. Protein sequence: CASSPLGGMADGYTF.

The CDR3 region is CASTEASSYNEQFF. Here the CDR3 DNA reads TGTGCCAGCACCGAGGCGAGCTCCTACAATGAGCAGTTCTTC. The genes are TRBV19 and TRBJ2-1; unclear D gene. The length of the CDR3 is 14 residues. V gave up 9 bases and J gave up 0 bases, with 12 bases separating them. In germline, CDR1 is LNHDA, CDR2 SQIVND (reference sequence).

This rearrangement joins TRBV7-9 to TRBJ2-1; D ambiguous. The CDR3 runs 12 residues. The germline V gene has CDR1 SEHNR and CDR2 FQNEAQ (reference sequence). The V gene lost 3 bases and the J gene lost 7 bases, with 7 bases spanning the gap. CDR3 protein: CASSLAANEQFF. The CDR3 DNA sequence: TGTGCCAGCAGCTTGGCCGCTAATGAGCAGTTCTTC.

V is TRBV29-1 and J is TRBJ2-1; D tentatively fits TRBD1 or TRBD2 (6 bases each). V lost 8 bases and J lost 6, with 17 bases in between. The CDR3 runs to 13 residues. The germline gives CDR1 SQVTM, CDR2 ANQGSEA. CDR3: CSSGGGQSNEQFF. For the CDR3, the DNA is TGCAGCTCCGGAGGGGGGCAAAGCAATGAGCAGTTCTTC.

The chain couples TRBV6-1 to TRBJ1-6, with 9 bases aligning to TRBD1. Per the germline V gene, CDR1 is MNHNS and CDR2 is SASEGT. The CDR3 spans 14 residues. The J segment lost 9 bases and the V segment lost 8 bases, leaving 8 bases of the junction unmatched. This chain's CDR3 is CASLTNRGLSPLHF. Here the CDR3 DNA reads TGTGCCAGCCTAACGAACAGGGGGCTTTCACCCCTCCACTTT.

The genes are TRBV5-6 and TRBJ2-7; 7 bases align to TRBD1. V lost 6 bases and J lost 2; bases outside the gene matches: 8. The CDR3 is 14 amino acids. Germline V gene data show CDR1 as SGHDT and CDR2 as YYEEEE. CDR3: CASIEQGLAYEQYF. CDR3 coding DNA: TGTGCCAGCATCGAACAGGGGTTGGCCTACGAGCAGTACTTC. The variable domain in full, completed from reference TRBV5-6 and TRBJ2-7, reads DAGVTQSPTHLIKTRGQQVTLRCSPKSGHDTVSWYQQALGQGPQFIFQYYEEEERQRGNFPDRFSGHQFPNYSSELNVNALLLGDSALYLCASIEQGLAYEQYFGPGTRLTVT.

This sequence joins TRBV7-2 and TRBJ2-2, with D perhaps matching TRBD1 (6 bases). CDR1 is SGHTA and CDR2 is FQGNSA in the germline V gene. The CDR3 extends over 18 amino acids. V was clipped by 2 bases and J by 5 bases, with 21 bases between them. The CDR3 coding sequence is TGTGCCAGCAGCTTAAGGGGGTTCGGGGCAGGGGAGACCGGGGAGCTGTTTTTT. As protein: CASSLRGFGAGETGELFF.

V and J are TRBV7-7 and TRBJ2-2, with D tentatively TRBD1 (6 bases). This CDR3 is 14 amino acids long. V was clipped by 5 bases and J by 1 base, with 8 bases between them. The germline gives CDR1 SSHAT, CDR2 FNYEAQ (reference sequence). DNA of the CDR3: TGTGCCAGCAGCCTACAGGGGAACACCGGGGAGCTGTTTTTT. This codes for CASSLQGNTGELFF.

In its sample, this clone was seen once. The chain has TRBV6-1 and TRBJ1-3, with 10 nucleotides matching TRBD1. CDR1 and CDR2 (germline): MNHNS, SASEGT. CDR3 length: 15 residues. The V and J ends lost 5 bases and 4 bases, in that order; junction bases with no gene match: 5. CDR3 nucleotide sequence: TGTGCCAGCAGTCAGGGACAGGGGAAAGGAAACACCATATATTTT. Protein sequence: CASSQGQGKGNTIYF.